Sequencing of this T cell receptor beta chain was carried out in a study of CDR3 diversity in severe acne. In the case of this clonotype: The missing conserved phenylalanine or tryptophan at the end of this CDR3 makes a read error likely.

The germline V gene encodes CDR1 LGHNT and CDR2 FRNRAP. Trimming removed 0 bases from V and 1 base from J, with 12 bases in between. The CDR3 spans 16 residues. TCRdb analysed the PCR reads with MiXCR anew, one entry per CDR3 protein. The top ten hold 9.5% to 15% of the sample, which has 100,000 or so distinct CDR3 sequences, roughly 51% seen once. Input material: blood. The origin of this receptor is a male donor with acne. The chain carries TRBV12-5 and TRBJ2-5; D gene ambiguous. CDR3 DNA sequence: TGTGCTAGTGGTTTGGTACAAGAGCCCCTCCAAGAGACCCAGTACCTC. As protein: CASGLVQEPLQETQYL.